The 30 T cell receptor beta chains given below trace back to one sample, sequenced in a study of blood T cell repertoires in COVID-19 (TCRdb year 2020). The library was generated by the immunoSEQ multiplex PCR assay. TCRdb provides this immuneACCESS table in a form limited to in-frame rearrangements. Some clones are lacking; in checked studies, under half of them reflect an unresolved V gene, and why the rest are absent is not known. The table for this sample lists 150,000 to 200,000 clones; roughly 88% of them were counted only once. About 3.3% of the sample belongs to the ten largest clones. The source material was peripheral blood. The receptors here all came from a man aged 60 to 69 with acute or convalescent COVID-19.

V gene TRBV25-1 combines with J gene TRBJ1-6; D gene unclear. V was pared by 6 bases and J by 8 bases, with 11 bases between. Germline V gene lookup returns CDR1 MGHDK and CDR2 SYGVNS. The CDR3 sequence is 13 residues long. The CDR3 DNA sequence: TGTGCCAGCAGGCGCCTTCCTGATTCACCCCTCCACTTT. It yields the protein CASRRLPDSPLHF.

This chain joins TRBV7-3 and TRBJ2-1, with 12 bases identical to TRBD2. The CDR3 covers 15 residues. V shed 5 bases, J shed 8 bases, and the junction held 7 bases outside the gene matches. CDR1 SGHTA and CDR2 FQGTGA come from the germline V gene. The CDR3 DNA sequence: TGTGCCAGCAGCCCTAGCGGGAGGGCCCCCCATGAGCAGTTCTTC. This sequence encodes CASSPSGRAPHEQFF. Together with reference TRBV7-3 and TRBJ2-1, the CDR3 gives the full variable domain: GAGVSQTPSNKVTEKGKYVELRCDPISGHTALYWYRQSLGQGPEFLIYFQGTGAADDSGLPNDRFFAVRPEGSVSTLKIQRTERGDSAVYLCASSPSGRAPHEQFFGPGTRLTVL.

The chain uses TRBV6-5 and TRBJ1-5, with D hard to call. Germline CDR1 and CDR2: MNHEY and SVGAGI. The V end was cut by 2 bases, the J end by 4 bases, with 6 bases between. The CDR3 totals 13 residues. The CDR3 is CASSYTVNQPQHF. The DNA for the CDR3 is TGTGCCAGCAGTTACACAGTGAATCAGCCCCAGCATTTT.

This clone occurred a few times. Here the CDR3 reads CASSGTGEAGELFF. The CDR3, as DNA: TGTGCCAGCAGCGGGACAGGGGAGGCCGGGGAGCTGTTTTTT. The chain employs TRBV9 and TRBJ2-2; 9 nucleotides align to TRBD1. The CDR3 spans 14 residues. The ends lost 3 bases at V and 6 bases at J; junction bases unmatched: 3. Germline V gene lookup returns CDR1 SGDLS and CDR2 YYNGEE.

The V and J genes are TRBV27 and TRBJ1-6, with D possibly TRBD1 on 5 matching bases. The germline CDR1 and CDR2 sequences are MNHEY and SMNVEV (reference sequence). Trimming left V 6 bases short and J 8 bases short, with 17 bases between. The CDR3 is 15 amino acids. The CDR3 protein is CASREGTSGYSPLHF. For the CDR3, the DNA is TGTGCCAGCAGGGAGGGGACGTCTGGTTATTCACCCCTCCACTTT.

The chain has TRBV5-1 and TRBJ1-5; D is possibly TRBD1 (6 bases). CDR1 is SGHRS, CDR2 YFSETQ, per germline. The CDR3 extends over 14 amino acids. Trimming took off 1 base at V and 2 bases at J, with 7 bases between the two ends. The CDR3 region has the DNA TGCGCCAGCAGCTTGAAGGGGGGCAATCAGCCCCAGCATTTT. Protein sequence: CASSLKGGNQPQHF.

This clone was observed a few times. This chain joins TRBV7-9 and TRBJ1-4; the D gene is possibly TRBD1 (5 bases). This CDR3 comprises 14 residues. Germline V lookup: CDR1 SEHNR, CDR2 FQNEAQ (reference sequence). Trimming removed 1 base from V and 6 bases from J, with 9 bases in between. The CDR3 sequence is CASSLGGSYEKLFF. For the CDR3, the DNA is TGTGCCAGCAGCTTAGGGGGCTCGTATGAAAAACTGTTTTTT.

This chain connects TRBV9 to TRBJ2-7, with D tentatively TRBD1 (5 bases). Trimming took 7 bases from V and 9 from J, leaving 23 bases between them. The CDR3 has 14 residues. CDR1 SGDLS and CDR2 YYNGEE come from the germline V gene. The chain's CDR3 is CASSLGLYSPGQYF. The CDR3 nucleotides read TGTGCCAGCTCCCTGGGGCTGTATTCCCCCGGGCAGTACTTC.

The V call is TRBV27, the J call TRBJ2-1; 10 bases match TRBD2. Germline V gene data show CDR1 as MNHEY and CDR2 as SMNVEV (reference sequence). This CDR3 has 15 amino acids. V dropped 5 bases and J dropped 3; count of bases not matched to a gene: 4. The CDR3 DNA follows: TGTGCCAGCAGTCCAGTAGCGGGAGGCTACAATGAGCAGTTCTTC. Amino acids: CASSPVAGGYNEQFF.

The CDR3 is CASSQGTGGYNEQFF. As DNA, the CDR3 is TGCGCCAGCAGCCAAGGGACAGGGGGGTACAATGAGCAGTTCTTC. The chain couples TRBV4-3 to TRBJ2-1; 10 bases are shared with TRBD1. V dropped 1 base and J dropped 4; count of bases not matched to a gene: 1. CDR1 and CDR2 from the germline V gene are LGHNA and YSLEER. CDR3 length: 15 residues.

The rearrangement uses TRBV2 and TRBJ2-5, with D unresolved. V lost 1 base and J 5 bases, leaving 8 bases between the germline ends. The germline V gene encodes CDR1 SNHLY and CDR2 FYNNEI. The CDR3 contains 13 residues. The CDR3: CASSEGAHETQYF. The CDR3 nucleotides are TGTGCCAGCAGTGAAGGGGCTCACGAGACCCAGTACTTC.

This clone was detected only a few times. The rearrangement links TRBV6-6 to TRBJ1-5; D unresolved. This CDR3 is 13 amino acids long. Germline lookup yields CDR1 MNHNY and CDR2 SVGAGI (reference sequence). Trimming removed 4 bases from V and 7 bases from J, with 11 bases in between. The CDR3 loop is CASSSSFGQPQHF. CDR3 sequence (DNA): TGTGCCAGCAGTTCTTCCTTCGGGCAGCCCCAGCATTTT.

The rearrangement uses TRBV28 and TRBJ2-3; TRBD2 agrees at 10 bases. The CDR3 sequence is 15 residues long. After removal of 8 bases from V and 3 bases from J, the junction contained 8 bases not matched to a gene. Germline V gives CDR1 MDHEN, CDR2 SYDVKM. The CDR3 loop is CASSPTTSGTDTQYF. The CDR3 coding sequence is TGTGCCAGCTCACCCACGACTAGCGGGACAGATACGCAGTATTTT.

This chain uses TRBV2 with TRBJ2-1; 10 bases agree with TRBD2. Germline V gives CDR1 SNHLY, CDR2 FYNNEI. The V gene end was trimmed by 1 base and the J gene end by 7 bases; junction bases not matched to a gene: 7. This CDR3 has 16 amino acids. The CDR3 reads CASSEGGAGGGNEQFF. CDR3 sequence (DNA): TGTGCCAGCAGTGAAGGAGGAGCGGGAGGGGGTAATGAGCAGTTCTTC.

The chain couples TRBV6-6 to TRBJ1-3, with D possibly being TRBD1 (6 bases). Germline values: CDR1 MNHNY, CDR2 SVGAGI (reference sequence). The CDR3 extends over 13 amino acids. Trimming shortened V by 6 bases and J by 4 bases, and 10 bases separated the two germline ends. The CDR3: CASRGARGNTIYF. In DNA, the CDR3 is TGTGCCAGCAGGGGGGCGAGAGGAAACACCATATATTTT.

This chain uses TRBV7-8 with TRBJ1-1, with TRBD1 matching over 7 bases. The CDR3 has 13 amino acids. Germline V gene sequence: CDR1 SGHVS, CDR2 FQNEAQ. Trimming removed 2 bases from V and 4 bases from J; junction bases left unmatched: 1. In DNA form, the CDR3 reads TGTGCCAGCAGCTTAAGACAGGGCACTGAAGCTTTCTTT. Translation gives CASSLRQGTEAFF.

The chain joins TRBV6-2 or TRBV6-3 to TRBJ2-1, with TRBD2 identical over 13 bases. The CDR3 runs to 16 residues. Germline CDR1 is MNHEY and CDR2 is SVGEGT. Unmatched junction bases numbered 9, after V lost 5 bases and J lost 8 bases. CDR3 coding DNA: TGTGCCAGCAGTGACTGGACTAGCGGGAGAATTGATGAGCAGTTCTTC. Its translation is CASSDWTSGRIDEQFF.

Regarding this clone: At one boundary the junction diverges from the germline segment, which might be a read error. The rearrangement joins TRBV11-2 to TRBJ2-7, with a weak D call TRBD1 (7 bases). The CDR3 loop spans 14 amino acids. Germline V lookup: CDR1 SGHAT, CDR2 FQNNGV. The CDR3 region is CASSFQGGPYKQYF. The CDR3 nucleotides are TGTGCCAGCAGCTTTCAGGGGGGACCCTACAAGCAGTACTTC. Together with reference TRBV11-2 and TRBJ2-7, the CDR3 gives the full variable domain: EAGVAQSPRYKIIEKRQSVAFWCNPISGHATLYWYQQILGQGPKLLIQFQNNGVVDDSQLPKDRFSAERLKGVDSTLKIQPAKLEDSAVYLCASSFQGGPYKQYFGPGTRLTVT.

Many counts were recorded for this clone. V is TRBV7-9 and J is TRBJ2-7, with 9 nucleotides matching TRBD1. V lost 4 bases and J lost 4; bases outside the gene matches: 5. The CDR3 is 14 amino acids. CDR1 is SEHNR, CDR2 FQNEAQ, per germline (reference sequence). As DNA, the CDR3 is TGTGCCAGCAGCTCAGCCGGGACAGGGTACGAGCAGTACTTC. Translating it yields CASSSAGTGYEQYF.

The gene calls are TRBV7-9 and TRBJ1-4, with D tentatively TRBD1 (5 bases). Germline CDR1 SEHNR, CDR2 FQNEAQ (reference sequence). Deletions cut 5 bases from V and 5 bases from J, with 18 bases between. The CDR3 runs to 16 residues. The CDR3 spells CASSRRGKDSNEKLFF. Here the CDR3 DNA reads TGTGCCAGCAGCCGTAGGGGTAAAGACAGCAATGAAAAACTGTTTTTT. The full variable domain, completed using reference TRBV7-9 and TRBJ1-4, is DTGVSQNPRHKITKRGQNVTFRCDPISEHNRLYWYRQTLGQGPEFLTYFQNEAQLEKSRLLSDRFSAERPKGSFSTLEIQRTEQGDSAMYLCASSRRGKDSNEKLFFGSGTQLSVL.

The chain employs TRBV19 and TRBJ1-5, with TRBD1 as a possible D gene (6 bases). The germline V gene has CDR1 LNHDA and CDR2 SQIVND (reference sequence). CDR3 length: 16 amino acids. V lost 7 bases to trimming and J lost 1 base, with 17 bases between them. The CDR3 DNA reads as TGTGCCAGTACTCGGGGAGGGGGGGAAAGCAATCAGCCCCAGCATTTT. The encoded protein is CASTRGGGESNQPQHF. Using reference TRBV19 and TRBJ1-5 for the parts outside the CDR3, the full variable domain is DGGITQSPKYLFRKEGQNVTLSCEQNLNHDAMYWYRQDPGQGLRLIYYSQIVNDFQKGDIAEGYSVSREKKESFPLTVTSAQKNPTAFYLCASTRGGGESNQPQHFGDGTRLSIL.

CDR3 nucleotides: TGTGCCAGCAGTAACCACCGGGACTCTTGGACTGAGCAGTTCTTC. Amino acids: CASSNHRDSWTEQFF. This chain links TRBV6-5 with TRBJ2-1; D might be TRBD2 (6 bases). The CDR3 has 15 amino acids. Trimming stripped 5 bases from V and 9 bases from J, with 20 bases between. Germline V gene lookup returns CDR1 MNHEY and CDR2 SVGAGI.

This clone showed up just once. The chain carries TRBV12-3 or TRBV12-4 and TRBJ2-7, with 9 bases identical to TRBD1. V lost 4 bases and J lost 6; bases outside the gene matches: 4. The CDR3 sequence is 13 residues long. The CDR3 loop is CASSWTGVREQYF. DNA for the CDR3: TGTGCCAGCAGTTGGACAGGGGTCCGCGAGCAGTACTTC.

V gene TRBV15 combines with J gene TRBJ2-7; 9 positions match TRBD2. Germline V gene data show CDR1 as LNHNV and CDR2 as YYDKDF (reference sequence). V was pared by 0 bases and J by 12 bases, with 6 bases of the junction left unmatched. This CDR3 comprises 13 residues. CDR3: CATSRDERGASYF. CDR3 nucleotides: TGTGCCACCAGCAGAGATGAGCGGGGGGCGTCGTACTTC.

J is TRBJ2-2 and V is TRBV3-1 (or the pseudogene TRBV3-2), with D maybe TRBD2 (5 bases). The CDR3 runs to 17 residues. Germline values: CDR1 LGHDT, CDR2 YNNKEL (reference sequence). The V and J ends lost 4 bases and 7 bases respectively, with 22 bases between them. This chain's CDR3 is CASSPPGSGPWGGELFF. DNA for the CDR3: TGTGCCAGCAGCCCCCCGGGGAGCGGTCCTTGGGGCGGGGAGCTGTTTTTT.

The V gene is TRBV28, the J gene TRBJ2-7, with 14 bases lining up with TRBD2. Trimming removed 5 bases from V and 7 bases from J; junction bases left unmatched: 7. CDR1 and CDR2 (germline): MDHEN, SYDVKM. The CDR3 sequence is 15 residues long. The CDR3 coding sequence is TGTGCCAGCAGTGGCAGGACTAGCGGGAGGATGGAGCAGTACTTC. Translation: CASSGRTSGRMEQYF.

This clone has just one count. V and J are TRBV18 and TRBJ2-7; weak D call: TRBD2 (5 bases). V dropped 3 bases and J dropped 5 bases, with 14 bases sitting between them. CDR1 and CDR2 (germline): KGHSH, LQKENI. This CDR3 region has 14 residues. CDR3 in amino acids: CASSPQGPGNEQYF. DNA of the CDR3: TGTGCCAGCTCACCGCAAGGCCCCGGGAACGAGCAGTACTTC.

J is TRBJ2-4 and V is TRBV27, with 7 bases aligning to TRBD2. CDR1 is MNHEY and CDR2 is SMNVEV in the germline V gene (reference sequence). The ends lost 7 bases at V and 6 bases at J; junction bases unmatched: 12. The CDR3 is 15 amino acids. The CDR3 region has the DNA TGTGCCAGCACCCCCCAGCGCGGGAGAGGAAACATTCAGTACTTC. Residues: CASTPQRGRGNIQYF.

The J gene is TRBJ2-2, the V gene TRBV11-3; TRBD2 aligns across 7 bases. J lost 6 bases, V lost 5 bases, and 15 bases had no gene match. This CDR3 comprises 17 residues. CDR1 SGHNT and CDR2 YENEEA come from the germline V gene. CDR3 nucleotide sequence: TGTGCCAGCAGCCTAGGAAGGCGGGAGAAAGTGTCCGGGGAGCTGTTTTTT. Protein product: CASSLGRREKVSGELFF.

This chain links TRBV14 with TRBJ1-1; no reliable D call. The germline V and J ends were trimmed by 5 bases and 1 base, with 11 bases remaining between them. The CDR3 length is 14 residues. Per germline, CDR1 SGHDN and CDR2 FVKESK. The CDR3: CASSERVRNTEAFF. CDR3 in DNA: TGTGCCAGCAGCGAGAGGGTGCGGAACACTGAAGCTTTCTTT.